This T cell receptor beta chain was identified in a study of neurological immune-mediated disorders (dated by TCRdb to the late 2010s). Study-wide context: Peripheral blood TCR-beta repertoires from patients with HTLV-I-associated myelopathy (HAM/TSP), patients with multiple sclerosis, and healthy controls were compared in the study using UMI-based sequencing. The cohort was made up of some 70 subjects, consisting of roughly 14 HAM/TSP patients, some 34 multiple sclerosis patients and about 20 healthy controls. Longitudinal samples, technical triplicates and paired sorted CD4+ and CD8+ T-cell subsets, alongside PBMC samples, were included among the roughly 100 TCR-beta libraries.

The study at large found these results: The highest TCR clonal expansion was observed in HAM/TSP patients, whereas the lowest was observed in MS patients, even when compared with healthy controls. No identical CDR3 amino acid sequences were found to be shared among expanded clones across subjects, suggesting that TCR-beta repertoires were private in all groups.

In this sample, this clonotype turned up many times. The antigen this receptor binds is unknown. No base qualities exist here, and no much larger clone lies one base off it. Compared with germline, V lacks 2 bases and J lacks 0 bases; bases without a gene match: 7. Its CDR3 holds 17 amino acids, cysteine through phenylalanine. The DNA shown is the 51-base CDR3, in frame from base 1. CDR1 and CDR2 are read off the germline V gene (reference sequence) as DFQATT and SNEGSKA. Blood bank volunteers in Maryland, USA served as the healthy controls. For the unsorted PBMC libraries, 2 million PBMCs were stored in RNAlater at -80 degrees C until RNA extraction and were used to generate the libraries. Peripheral blood was subjected to Ficoll-Hypaque density gradient centrifugation to isolate PBMCs, which were then cryopreserved in liquid nitrogen. cDNA was synthesized by template-switch 5'RACE using a primer with a 10-nucleotide random unique molecular identifier that tagged each TCR transcript. Every sequencing run yielded over 170 million TCR-beta sequences covering 15-18 subjects. The RNeasy kit was used for extraction of total RNA. The KAPA Real-time Library Amplification kit was used to amplify TCR-beta VDJ regions with primers for the TCR constant region and the 5'RACE anchor. Sample indexes and Illumina adaptors were added in a first PCR, and a second PCR then increased library yield. After purification with Ampure beads, the TCR product of roughly 650 bp was size-selected on a 2% E-gel SizeSelection system. Before pooling, libraries had their quality checked on a Bioanalyzer, their concentration measured with Qubit, and their quantity determined with the Kapa Library Quantification kit. Paired-end 2 x 150 bp sequencing of the libraries was performed on an Illumina HiSeq 2500. To increase sequence diversity, roughly 24-30% phiX was spiked into each library pool. On the study's bioinformatics: Quality-filtered reads were processed with the UMI-based MiGEC pipeline, which removed over 80% of raw TCR sequences during error correction. VDJ genes were aligned to IMGT germline references, and each clonotype was defined by a unique CDR3 amino acid sequence together with V-J genes. Clonal expansion, Shannon diversity and CDR3 relatedness were evaluated with VDJtools (CalcPairwiseDistances, ClusterSamples), while phylogenetic trees were built in CLCbio workbench. A clone was classed as expanded if it had 8 or more unique UMIs, a cutoff based on coefficient-of-variation modelling across technical triplicates. TCRdb reprocessing: public reads trimmed at Q25 with fastp, clones called with MiXCR, in-frame beta chains kept. Rows with one shared CDR3 protein collapse into an entry with the most common genes and DNA. TCRdb's processing, not the study's, gives the V and J calls here. Across this sample there are roughly 80,000 distinct CDR3 sequences, with about 9.3% seen only once. Together, the top ten hold roughly 2% of the sample.

The receptor's source is a middle-aged man in good health. Sequenced input: PBMCs. The sequence is built from TRBV20-1 and TRBJ2-6; 7 nucleotides in the junction match TRBD2. The CDR3 sequence is CSARSGDYSSGANVLTF. The DNA sequence is given as TGCAGTGCTAGATCGGGGGACTACAGCTCTGGGGCCAACGTCCTGACTTTC.